This T cell receptor (beta chain) was identified during a study of T cells after yellow fever vaccination. This clonotype was counted many times. What it recognizes is unknown. The CDR3 runs to 13 residues. With 11 bases removed from V and 3 bases from J, the gap between germline ends came to 14 bases. CDR1 and CDR2 from the germline V gene are MNHNY and SVGAGI (reference sequence). General study points: Clonotypes found in both CD4 and CD8 compartments made up a small share.

MiXCR, applied by TCRdb to the 5' RACE reads, yields one record per CDR3 protein. This sample has approximately 32,000 distinct CDR3 sequences; 4% to 4.5% occur once, and the top ten carry 45% to 50%. The material sequenced was CD8+ T cells sorted from PBMCs, taken 5 days after the yellow fever booster vaccination. The rearrangement joins TRBV6-6 to TRBJ2-1, with a tentative D call TRBD2 (7 bases). This clonotype was obtained from a man aged 25-45 years who received the YFV17D yellow fever vaccine. CDR3 residues: CAGGAGIYNEQFF. The CDR3 DNA reads TGTGCCGGGGGGGCAGGGATCTACAATGAGCAGTTCTTC.